This T cell receptor (beta chain) comes out of a study of OX40 agonist ivuxolimab in advanced cancers. Study details: Hepatocellular carcinoma, melanoma, renal cell or head and neck cancer affected the dose-escalation patients.

As to this clone: Antigen: not known.

Study-level points and caveats: Expanded peripheral T cells had an undetermined antigen specificity.

Exclusion of a patient followed from autoimmune disease history or systemic immunosuppression. Profiling relied on immunoSEQ multiplex PCR, and the TCRdb table lists in-frame clones only, not all of them. The data hold 35,000 or so clones, with about 80% observed a single time. This sample comprised CD4+ or CD8+ T cells sorted from blood, obtained in a trial of the OX40 agonist ivuxolimab. The sequence derives from an adult with an advanced solid tumor such as melanoma, head and neck, liver or kidney cancer.

CDR3 region: CASSAGTGTYEQYF. As DNA, the CDR3 is TGTGCCAGTAGTGCCGGGACAGGGACCTACGAGCAGTACTTC. This sequence joins TRBV19 and TRBJ2-7; 9 bases map to TRBD1. The CDR3 length is 14 residues. V shed 5 bases and J 2 bases; nucleotides not matched to a gene: 4. Germline loops: CDR1 LNHDA, CDR2 SQIVND (reference sequence). Based on the CDR3 plus reference TRBV19 and TRBJ2-7, the full variable domain is DGGITQSPKYLFRKEGQNVTLSCEQNLNHDAMYWYRQDPGQGLRLIYYSQIVNDFQKGDIAEGYSVSREKKESFPLTVTSAQKNPTAFYLCASSAGTGTYEQYFGPGTRLTVT.